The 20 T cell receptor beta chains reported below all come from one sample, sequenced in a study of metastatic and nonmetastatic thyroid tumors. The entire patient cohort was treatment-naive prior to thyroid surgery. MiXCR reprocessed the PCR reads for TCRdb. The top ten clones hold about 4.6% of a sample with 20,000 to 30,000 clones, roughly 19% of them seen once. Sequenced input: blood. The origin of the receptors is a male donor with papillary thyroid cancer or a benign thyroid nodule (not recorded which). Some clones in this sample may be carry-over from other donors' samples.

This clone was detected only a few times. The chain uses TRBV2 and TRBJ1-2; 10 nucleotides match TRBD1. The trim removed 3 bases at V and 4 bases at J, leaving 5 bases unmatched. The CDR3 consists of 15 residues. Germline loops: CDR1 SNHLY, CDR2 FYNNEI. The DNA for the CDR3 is TGTGCCAGCAGTGACCCTGGGGACAGGGGCTATGGCTACACCTTC. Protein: CASSDPGDRGYGYTF.

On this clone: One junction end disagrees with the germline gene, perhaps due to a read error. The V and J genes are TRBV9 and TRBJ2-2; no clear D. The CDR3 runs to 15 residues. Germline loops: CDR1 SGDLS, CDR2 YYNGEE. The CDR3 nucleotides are TGTGTCAGCAGCGTAGCAAACACCCTCGGCGGTGAGCTGTTTTTT. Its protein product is CVSSVANTLGGELFF.

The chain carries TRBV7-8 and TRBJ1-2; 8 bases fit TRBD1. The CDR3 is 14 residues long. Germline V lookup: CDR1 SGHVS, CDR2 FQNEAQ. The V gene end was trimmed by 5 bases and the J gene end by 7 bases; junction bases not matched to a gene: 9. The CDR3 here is CASSAGQGVGGYTF. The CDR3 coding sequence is TGTGCCAGCAGCGCCGGACAGGGAGTGGGTGGCTACACCTTC.

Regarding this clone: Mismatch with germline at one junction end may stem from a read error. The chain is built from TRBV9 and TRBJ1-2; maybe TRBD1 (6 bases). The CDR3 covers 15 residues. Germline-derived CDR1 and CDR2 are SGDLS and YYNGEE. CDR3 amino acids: CASSVPPGRGHGHTF. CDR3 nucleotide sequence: TGTGCCAGCAGCGTCCCCCCTGGCAGGGGCCATGGCCACACCTTC.

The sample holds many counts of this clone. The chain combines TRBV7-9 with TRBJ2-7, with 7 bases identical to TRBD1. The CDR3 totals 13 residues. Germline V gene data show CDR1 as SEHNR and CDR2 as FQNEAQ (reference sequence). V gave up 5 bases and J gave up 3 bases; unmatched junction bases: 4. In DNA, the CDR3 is TGTGCCAGCAGCCCGCCAGGGGGCTACGAGCAGTACTTC. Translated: CASSPPGGYEQYF.

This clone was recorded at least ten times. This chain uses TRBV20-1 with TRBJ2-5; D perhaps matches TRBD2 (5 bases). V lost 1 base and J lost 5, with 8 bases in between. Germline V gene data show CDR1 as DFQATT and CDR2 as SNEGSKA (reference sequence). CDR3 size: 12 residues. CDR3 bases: TGCAGTGCTAGAGTCCGGAGGGAGACCCAGTACTTC. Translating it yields CSARVRRETQYF.

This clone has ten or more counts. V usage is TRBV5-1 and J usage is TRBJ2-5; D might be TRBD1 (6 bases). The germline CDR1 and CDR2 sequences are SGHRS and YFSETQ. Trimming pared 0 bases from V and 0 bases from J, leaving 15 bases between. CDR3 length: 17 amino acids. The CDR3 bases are TGCGCCAGCAGCTTGGGCGTACCAGGGGAGTACCAAGAGACCCAGTACTTC. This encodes CASSLGVPGEYQETQYF.

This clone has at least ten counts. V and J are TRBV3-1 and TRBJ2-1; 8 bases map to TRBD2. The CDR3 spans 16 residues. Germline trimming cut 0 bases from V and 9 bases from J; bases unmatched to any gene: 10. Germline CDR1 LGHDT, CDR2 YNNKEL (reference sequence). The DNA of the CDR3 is TGTGCCAGCAGCCAAGAATTTAGCGGGGCGGTTCCTGAGCAGTTCTTC. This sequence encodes CASSQEFSGAVPEQFF.

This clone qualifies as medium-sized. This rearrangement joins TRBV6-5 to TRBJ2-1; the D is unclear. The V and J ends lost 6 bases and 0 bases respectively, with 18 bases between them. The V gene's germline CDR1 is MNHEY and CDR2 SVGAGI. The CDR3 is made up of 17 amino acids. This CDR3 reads CASSYRLRQSSYNEQFF. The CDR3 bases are TGTGCCAGCAGCTACCGACTGAGACAAAGCTCCTACAATGAGCAGTTCTTC.

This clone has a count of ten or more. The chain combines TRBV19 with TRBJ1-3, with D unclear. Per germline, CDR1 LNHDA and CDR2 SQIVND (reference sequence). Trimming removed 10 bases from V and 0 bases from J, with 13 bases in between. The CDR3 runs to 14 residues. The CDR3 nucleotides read TGTGCCACCGAACGTGGATTCTCTGGAAACACCATATATTTT. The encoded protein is CATERGFSGNTIYF. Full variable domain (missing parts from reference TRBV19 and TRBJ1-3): DGGITQSPKYLFRKEGQNVTLSCEQNLNHDAMYWYRQDPGQGLRLIYYSQIVNDFQKGDIAEGYSVSREKKESFPLTVTSAQKNPTAFYLCATERGFSGNTIYFGEGSWLTVV.

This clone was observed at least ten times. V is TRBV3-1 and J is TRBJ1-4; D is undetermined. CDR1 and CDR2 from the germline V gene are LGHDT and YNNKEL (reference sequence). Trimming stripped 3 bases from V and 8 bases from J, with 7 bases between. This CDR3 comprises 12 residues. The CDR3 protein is CASSHALEKLFF. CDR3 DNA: TGTGCCAGCAGCCATGCACTCGAAAAACTGTTTTTT.

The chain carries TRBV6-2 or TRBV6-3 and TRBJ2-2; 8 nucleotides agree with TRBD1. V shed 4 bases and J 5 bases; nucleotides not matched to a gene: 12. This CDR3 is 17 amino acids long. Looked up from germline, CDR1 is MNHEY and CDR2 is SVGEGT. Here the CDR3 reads CASSFPPGGGYTGELFF. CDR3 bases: TGTGCCAGCAGTTTCCCTCCAGGGGGCGGATATACCGGGGAGCTGTTTTTT.

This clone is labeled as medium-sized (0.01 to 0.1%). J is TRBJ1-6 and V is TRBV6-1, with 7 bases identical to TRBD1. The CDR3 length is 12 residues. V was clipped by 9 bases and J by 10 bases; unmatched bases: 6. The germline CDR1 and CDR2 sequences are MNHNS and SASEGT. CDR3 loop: CASAQGRSPLHF. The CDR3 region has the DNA TGTGCCAGTGCACAGGGGAGGTCACCCCTCCACTTT.

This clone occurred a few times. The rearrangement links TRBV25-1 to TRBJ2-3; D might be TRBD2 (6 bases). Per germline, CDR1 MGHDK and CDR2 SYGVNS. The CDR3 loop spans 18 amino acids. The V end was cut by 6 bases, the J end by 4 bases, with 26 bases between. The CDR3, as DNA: TGTGCCAGCAGCGGTTACAATTTGGGGCGGGGCAGGGCAGATACGCAGTATTTT. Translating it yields CASSGYNLGRGRADTQYF.

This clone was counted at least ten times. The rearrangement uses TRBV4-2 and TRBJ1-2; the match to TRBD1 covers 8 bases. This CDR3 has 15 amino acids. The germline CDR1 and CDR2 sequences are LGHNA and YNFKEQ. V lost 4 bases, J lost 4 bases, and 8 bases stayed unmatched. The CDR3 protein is CASSPLGDRTYGYTF. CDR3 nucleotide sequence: TGTGCCAGCAGCCCCCTCGGGGACAGGACCTATGGCTACACCTTC.

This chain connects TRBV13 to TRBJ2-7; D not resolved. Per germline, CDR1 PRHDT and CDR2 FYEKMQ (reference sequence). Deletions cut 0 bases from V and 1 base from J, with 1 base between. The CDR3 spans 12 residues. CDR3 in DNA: TGTGCCAGCAGCTTAGGGTCCTACGAGCAGTACTTC. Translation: CASSLGSYEQYF.

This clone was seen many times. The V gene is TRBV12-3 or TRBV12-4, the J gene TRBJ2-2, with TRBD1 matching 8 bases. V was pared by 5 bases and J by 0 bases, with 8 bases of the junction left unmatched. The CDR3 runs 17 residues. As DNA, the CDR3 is TGTGCCAGCAGTCTCCCCCGGACAGGGCCGAACACCGGGGAGCTGTTTTTT. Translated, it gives CASSLPRTGPNTGELFF.

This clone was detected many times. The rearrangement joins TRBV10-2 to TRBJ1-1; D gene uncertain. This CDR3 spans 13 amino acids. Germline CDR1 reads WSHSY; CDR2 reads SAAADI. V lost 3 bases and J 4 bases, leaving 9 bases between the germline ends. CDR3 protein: CASSDLVGTEAFF. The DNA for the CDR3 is TGCGCCAGCAGTGATTTGGTAGGCACTGAAGCTTTCTTT.

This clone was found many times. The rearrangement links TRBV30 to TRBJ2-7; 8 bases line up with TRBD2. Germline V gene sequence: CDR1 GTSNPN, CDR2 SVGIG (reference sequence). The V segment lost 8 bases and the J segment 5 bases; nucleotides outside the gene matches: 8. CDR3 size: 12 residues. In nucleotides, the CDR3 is TGTGCCGGGCAGCGGGAGCTCCACGAGCAGTACTTC. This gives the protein CAGQRELHEQYF.

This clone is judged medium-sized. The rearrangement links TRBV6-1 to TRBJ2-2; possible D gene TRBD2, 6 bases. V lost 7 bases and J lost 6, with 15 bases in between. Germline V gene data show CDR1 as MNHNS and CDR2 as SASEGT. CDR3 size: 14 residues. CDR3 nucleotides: TGTGCCAGCAAAGGTAGCGGAGATTCCGGGGAGCTGTTTTTT. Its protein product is CASKGSGDSGELFF.